This TCR beta chain was sequenced during a study of T cell repertoires in cytomegalovirus infection. Study-wide context: Both CMV infection and a matching HLA type were indicated by public TCR beta signatures. Findings and caveats of the study: HLA-C-restricted, CMV-specific TCR beta clonotypes were dominant ex vivo. Public TCR beta family frequency separated CMV-and-HLA carriers, including in an independent cohort.

TCRdb recomputed calls from the reads with MiXCR, one row per CDR3 protein. The profile covers around 180,000 distinct CDR3 sequences, with about 21% appearing a single time and 2.5% to 3% taken by the ten largest. Concerning this clonotype itself: Its antigen is unidentified.

V shed 6 bases and J 6 bases; nucleotides not matched to a gene: 6. The CDR3 consists of 14 residues. Germline CDR1 is SGHTA and CDR2 is FQGTGA. This receptor was identified in a human donor in good health (CMV status not recorded). Some clones in this sample may be carry-over from other donors' samples. Sequenced: PBMCs. This chain joins TRBV7-3 and TRBJ2-3, with 10 bases matching TRBD1. The CDR3 nucleotides read TGTGCCAGCAGGCCGACAGGGGGCTCCGATACGCAGTATTTT. Translating gives CASRPTGGSDTQYF.